This T cell receptor (beta chain) comes out of a study of control samples from healthy donors and cancer patients. The V gene lost 2 bases and the J gene lost 0 bases, with 9 bases spanning the gap. Germline CDR1 and CDR2: SGHRS and YFSETQ. The CDR3 length is 16 residues. The method was immunoSEQ multiplex PCR; TCRdb's version includes in-frame clones alone and lacks a portion of them. The sample includes about 190,000 clones, approximately 91% seen only once; the top ten take less than 2%. The V call is TRBV5-1, the J call TRBJ1-6, with D hard to call. Sequenced sample: blood. This TCR derives from a man aged 30 to 39 in good health. The CDR3 nucleotides are TGCGCCAGCAGCTTAAGCGGATTCTCCTATAATTCACCCCTCCACTTT. Residues: CASSLSGFSYNSPLHF. Filled out from reference TRBV5-1 and TRBJ1-6, the complete variable domain reads KAGVTQTPRYLIKTRGQQVTLSCSPISGHRSVSWYQQTPGQGLQFLFEYFSETQRNKGNFPGRFSGRQFSNSRSEMNVSTLELGDSALYLCASSLSGFSYNSPLHFGNGTRLTVT.